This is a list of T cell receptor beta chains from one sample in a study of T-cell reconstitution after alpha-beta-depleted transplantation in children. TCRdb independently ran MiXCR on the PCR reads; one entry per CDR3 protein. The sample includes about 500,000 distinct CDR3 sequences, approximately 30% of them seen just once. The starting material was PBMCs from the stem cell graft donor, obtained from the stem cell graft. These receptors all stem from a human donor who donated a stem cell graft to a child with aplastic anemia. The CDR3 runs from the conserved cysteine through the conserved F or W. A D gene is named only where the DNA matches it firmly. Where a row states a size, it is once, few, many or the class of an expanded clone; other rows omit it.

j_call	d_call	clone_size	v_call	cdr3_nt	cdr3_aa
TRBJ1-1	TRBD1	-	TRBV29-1	TGCAGCACCCATCAGGGGGGGGAGTACACTGAAGCTTTCTTT	CSTHQGGEYTEAFF
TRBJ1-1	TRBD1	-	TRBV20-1	TGCAGTGCTAGACCCGGACAGGGGAACACTGAAGCTTTCTTT	CSARPGQGNTEAFF
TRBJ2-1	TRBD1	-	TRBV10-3	TGTGCCATCAGTTCGAACCCCGGGACAGGGGGCCACAATGAGCAGTTCTTC	CAISSNPGTGGHNEQFF
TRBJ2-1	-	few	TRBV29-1	TGCAGCGTTAAGGTACTACATTACAATGAGCAGTTCTTC	CSVKVLHYNEQFF
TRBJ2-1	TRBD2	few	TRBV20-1	TGCAGTGTTTCGACGGGACTAGCGGGAGATTTTGAGCAGTTCTTC	CSVSTGLAGDFEQFF
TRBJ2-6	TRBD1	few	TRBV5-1	TGCGCCAGCAGCTTGGCGGGACAGGGGACCTCTGGGGCCAACGTCCTGACTTTC	CASSLAGQGTSGANVLTF
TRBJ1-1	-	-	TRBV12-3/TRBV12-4	TGTGCCAGCAGTTTCTCTTCAGGGTACACTGAAGCTTTCTTT	CASSFSSGYTEAFF
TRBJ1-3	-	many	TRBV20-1	TGCAGTGCTAGTGAGGGCCACTCTGGAAACACCATATATTTT	CSASEGHSGNTIYF
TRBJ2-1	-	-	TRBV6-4	TGTGCCAGCAGTGAGGAGGCAGCCAACCGATACAATGAGCAGTTCTTC	CASSEEAANRYNEQFF
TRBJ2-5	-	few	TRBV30	TGTGCCTGGAGTGTAGAGGGTGAGACCCAGTACTTC	CAWSVEGETQYF
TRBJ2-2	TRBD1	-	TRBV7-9	TGTGCCAGCAGCTTAGCGAGGGGACAGGGAGCAGAGCTGTTTTTT	CASSLARGQGAELFF
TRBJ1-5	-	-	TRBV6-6	TGTGCCAGCAGGATACAGAATAGCAATCAGCCCCAGCATTTT	CASRIQNSNQPQHF
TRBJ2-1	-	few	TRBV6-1	TGTGCCAGCAGTGAATTCCCTACTGGGGACTCCAGGTCCTACAATGAGCAGTTCTTC	CASSEFPTGDSRSYNEQFF
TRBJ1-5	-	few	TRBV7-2	TGTGCCAGCAGTTACTGGACCTTAAGCAATCAGCCCCAGCATTTT	CASSYWTLSNQPQHF
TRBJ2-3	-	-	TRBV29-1	TGCAGCGTTGGTGACGGGTGGGCAGGGGGGGCAGATACGCAGTATTTT	CSVGDGWAGGADTQYF